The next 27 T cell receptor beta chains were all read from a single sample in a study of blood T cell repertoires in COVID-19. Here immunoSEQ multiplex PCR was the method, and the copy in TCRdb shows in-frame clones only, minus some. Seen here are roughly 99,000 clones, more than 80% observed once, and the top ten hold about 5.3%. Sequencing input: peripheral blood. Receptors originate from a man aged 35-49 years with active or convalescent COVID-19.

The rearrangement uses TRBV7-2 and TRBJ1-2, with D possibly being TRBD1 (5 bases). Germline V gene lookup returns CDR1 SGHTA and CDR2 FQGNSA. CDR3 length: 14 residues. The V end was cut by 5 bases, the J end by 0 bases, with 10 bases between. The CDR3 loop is CASSKEQANYGYTF. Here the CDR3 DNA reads TGTGCCAGCAGCAAGGAACAGGCTAACTATGGCTACACCTTC. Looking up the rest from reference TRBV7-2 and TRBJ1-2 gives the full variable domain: GAGVSQSPSNKVTEKGKDVELRCDPISGHTALYWYRQSLGQGLEFLIYFQGNSAPDKSGLPSDRFSAERTGGSVSTLTIQRTQQEDSAVYLCASSKEQANYGYTFGSGTRLTVV.

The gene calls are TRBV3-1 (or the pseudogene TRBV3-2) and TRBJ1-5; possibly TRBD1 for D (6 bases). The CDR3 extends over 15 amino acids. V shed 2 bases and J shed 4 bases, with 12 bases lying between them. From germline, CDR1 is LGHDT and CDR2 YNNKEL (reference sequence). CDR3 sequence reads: CASSQTGTRNQPQHF. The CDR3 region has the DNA TGTGCCAGCAGCCAAACTGGGACAAGAAATCAGCCCCAGCATTTT.

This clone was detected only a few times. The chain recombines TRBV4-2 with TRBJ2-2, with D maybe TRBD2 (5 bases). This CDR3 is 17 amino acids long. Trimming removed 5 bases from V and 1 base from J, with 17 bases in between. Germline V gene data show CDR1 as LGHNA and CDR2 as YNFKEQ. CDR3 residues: CASSARVEGWNTGELFF. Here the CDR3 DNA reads TGTGCCAGCAGCGCCCGAGTAGAGGGATGGAACACCGGGGAGCTGTTTTTT.

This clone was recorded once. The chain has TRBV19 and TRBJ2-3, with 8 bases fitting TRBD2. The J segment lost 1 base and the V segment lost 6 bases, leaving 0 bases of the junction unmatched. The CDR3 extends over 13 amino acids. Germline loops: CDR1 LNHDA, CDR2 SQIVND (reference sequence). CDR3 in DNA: TGTGCCAGTAGGACTAGCGGCACAGATACGCAGTATTTT. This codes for CASRTSGTDTQYF.

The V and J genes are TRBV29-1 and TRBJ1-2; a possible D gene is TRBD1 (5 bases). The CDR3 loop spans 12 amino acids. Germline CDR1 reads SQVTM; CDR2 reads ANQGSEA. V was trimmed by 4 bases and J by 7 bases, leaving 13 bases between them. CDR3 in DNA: TGCAGCGTTGGTTTACAGGCCAGTGGCTACACCTTC. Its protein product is CSVGLQASGYTF.

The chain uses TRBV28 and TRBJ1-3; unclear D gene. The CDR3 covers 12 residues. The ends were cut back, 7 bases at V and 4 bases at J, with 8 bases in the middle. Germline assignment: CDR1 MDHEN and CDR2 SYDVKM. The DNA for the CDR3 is TGTGCCAGCAAGATACAGGGAAACACCATATATTTT. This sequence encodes CASKIQGNTIYF.

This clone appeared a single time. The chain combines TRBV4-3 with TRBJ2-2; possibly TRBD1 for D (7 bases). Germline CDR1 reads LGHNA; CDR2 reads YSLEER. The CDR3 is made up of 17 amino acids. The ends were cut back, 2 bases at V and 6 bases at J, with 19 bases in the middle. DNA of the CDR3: TGCGCCAGCAGCCAAATCCCGAGACAGGGAGGCCCCGGGGAGCTGTTTTTT. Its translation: CASSQIPRQGGPGELFF.

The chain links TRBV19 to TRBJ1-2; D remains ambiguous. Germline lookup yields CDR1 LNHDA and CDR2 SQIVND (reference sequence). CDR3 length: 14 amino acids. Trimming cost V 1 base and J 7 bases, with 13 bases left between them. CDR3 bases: TGTGCCAGTAGTATAGTAATAACGGTTGGTGGCTACACCTTC. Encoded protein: CASSIVITVGGYTF.

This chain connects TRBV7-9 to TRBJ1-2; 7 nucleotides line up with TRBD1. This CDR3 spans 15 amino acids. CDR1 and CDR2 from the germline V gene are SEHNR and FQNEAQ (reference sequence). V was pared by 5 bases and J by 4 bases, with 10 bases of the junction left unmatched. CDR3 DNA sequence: TGTGCCAGCAGCCGCCCCATAGACAGGGCCTATGGCTACACCTTC. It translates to CASSRPIDRAYGYTF.

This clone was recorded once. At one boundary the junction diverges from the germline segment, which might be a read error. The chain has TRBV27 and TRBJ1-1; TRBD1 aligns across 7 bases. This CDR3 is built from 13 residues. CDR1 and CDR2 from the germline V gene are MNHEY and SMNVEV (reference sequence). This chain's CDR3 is CATSLVKGAKAFF. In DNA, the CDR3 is TGTGCCACCAGTTTGGTAAAGGGGGCGAAGGCTTTCTTT.

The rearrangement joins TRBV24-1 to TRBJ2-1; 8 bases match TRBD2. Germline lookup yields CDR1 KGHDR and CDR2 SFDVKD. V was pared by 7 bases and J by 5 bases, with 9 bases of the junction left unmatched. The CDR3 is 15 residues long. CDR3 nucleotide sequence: TGTGCCACCAGCTTGGGACTAGATGGGGACAATGAGCAGTTCTTC. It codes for CATSLGLDGDNEQFF.

The CDR3 DNA reads TGTGCCAGCAGTTACAAGGGGCGCGGTGGCTACACCTTC. It codes for CASSYKGRGGYTF. This chain joins TRBV6-5 and TRBJ1-2, with TRBD1 as a possible D gene (5 bases). Germline V gene sequence: CDR1 MNHEY, CDR2 SVGAGI. The CDR3 loop spans 13 amino acids. Trimming pared 2 bases from V and 7 bases from J, leaving 11 bases between.

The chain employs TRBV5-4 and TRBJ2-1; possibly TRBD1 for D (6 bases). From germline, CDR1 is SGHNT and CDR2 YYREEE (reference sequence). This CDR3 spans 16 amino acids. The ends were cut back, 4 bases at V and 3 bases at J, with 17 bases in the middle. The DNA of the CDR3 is TGTGCCAGCAGCCCTGGTAGTGGACAGAACTACAATGAGCAGTTCTTC. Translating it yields CASSPGSGQNYNEQFF.

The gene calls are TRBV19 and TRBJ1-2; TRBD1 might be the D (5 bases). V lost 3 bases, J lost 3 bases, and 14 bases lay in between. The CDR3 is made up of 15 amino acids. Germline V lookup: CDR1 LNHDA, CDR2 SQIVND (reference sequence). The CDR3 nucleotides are TGTGCCAGTAGTATCGCCGGGGGAGGACACTATGGCTACACCTTC. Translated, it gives CASSIAGGGHYGYTF. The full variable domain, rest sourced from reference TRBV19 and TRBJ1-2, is DGGITQSPKYLFRKEGQNVTLSCEQNLNHDAMYWYRQDPGQGLRLIYYSQIVNDFQKGDIAEGYSVSREKKESFPLTVTSAQKNPTAFYLCASSIAGGGHYGYTFGSGTRLTVV.

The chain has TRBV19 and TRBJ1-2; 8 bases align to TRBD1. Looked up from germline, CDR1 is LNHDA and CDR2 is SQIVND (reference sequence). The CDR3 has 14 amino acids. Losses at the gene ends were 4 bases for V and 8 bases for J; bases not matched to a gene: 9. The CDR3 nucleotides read TGTGCCAGTAGTAACGGACAGGGCCGATGGGGCTACACCTTC. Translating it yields CASSNGQGRWGYTF.

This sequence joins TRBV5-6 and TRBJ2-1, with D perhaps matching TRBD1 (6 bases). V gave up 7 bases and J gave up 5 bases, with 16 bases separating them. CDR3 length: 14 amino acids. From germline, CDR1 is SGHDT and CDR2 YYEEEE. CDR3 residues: CASSTGTIHNEQFF. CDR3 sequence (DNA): TGTGCCAGCTCCACCGGGACAATTCACAATGAGCAGTTCTTC.

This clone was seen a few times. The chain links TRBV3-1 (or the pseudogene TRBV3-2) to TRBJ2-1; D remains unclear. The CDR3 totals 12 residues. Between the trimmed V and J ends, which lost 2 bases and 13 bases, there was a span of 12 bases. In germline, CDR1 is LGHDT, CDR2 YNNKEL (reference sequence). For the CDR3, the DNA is TGTGCCAGCAGCCAATCTTCGAGAATTCAGTTCTTC. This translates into CASSQSSRIQFF.

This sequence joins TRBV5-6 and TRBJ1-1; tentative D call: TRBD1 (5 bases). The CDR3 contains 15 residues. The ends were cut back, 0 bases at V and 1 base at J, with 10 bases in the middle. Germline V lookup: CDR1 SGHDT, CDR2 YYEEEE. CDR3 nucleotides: TGTGCCAGCAGCTTGGGCCCCCAGGGGAACACTGAAGCTTTCTTT. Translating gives CASSLGPQGNTEAFF.

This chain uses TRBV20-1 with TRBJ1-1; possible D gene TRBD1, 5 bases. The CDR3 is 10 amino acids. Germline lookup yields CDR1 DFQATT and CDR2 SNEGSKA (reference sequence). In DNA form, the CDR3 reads TGCAGCCCCGGAGGGGCTGAAGCTTTCTTT. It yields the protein CSPGGAEAFF.

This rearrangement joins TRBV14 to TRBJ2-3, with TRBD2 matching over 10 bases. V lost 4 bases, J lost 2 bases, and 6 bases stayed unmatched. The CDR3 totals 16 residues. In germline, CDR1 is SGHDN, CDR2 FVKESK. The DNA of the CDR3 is TGTGCCAGCAGCCCCGGACTAGCGGAAAACACAGATACGCAGTATTTT. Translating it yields CASSPGLAENTDTQYF. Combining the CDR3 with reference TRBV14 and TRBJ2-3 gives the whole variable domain EAGVTQFPSHSVIEKGQTVTLRCDPISGHDNLYWYRRVMGKEIKFLLHFVKESKQDESGMPNNRFLAERTGGTYSTLKVQPAELEDSGVYFCASSPGLAENTDTQYFGPGTRLTVL.

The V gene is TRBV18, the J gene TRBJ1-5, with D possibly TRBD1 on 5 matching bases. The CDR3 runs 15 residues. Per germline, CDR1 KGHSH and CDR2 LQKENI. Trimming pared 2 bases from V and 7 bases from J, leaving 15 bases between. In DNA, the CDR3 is TGTGCCAGCTCACCAGGTTCAGGGAAGGGCCAGCCCCAGCATTTT. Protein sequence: CASSPGSGKGQPQHF.

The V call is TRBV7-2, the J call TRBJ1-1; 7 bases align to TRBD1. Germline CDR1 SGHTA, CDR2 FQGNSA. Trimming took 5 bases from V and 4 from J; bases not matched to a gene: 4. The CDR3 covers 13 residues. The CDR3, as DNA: TGTGCCAGCAGCCCAGGGGGTGGCACTGAAGCTTTCTTT. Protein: CASSPGGGTEAFF.

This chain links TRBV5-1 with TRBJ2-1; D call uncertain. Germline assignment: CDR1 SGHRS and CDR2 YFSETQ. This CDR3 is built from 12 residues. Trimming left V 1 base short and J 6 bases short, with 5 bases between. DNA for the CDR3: TGCGCCAGCAGCTTGTTAGCCAATGAGCAGTTCTTC. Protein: CASSLLANEQFF. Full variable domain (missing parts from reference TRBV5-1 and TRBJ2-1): KAGVTQTPRYLIKTRGQQVTLSCSPISGHRSVSWYQQTPGQGLQFLFEYFSETQRNKGNFPGRFSGRQFSNSRSEMNVSTLELGDSALYLCASSLLANEQFFGPGTRLTVL.

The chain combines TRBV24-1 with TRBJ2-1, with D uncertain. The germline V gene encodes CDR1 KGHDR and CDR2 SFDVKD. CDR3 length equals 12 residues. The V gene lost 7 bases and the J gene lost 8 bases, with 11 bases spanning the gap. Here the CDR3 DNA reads TGTGCCACCAGCCTCCCCCCGGATGAGCAGTTCTTC. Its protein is CATSLPPDEQFF.

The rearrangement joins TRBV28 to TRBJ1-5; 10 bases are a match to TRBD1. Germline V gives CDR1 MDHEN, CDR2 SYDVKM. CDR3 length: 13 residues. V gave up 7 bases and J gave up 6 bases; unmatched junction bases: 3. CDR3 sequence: CASTRTGGQPQHF. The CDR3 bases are TGTGCCAGCACCAGGACAGGGGGTCAGCCCCAGCATTTT.

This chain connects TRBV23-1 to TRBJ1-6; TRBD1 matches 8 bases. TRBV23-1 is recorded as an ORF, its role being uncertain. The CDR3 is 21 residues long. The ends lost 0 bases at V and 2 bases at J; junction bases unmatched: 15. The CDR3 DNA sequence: TGCGCCAGCAGTCAATCTAGCCGGGACAGGATACGGTGGACCTATAATTCACCCCTCCACTTT. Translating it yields CASSQSSRDRIRWTYNSPLHF.

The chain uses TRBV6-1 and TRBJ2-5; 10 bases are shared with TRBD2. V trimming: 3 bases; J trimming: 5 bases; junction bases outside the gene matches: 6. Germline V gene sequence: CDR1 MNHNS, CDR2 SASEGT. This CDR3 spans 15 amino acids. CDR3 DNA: TGTGCCAGCAGTGACCGAGCGGGAGGGCCGGAGACCCAGTACTTC. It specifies CASSDRAGGPETQYF.